This TCR beta chain comes out of a study of cytomegalovirus exposure and HLA in healthy donors. Donors sampled were nominally healthy, though unrecorded immune exposures were likely. Study-level results: Overall, around 160 TCR beta chains were annotated as cytomegalovirus-associated. In vitro assays verified that three CMV-associated chains recognized CMV antigens specifically.

PCR used 60 Vbeta primers and 13 Jbeta primers. Sequenced by immunoSEQ multiplex PCR; TCRdb stores in-frame clones only, minus some. Of some 120,000 clones listed, 75% to 90% are singletons. The V end was cut by 2 bases, the J end by 13 bases, with 8 bases between. Per the germline V gene, CDR1 is MNHNS and CDR2 is SASEGT. This CDR3 region has 10 residues. This clone was detected only a few times. Its antigen is undetermined. The clonotype comes from a man between 40 and 49 years old in good health and CMV-seronegative. The chain links TRBV6-1 to TRBJ1-1, with D possibly matching TRBD1 (5 bases). Sequenced input: PBMCs. CDR3 amino acids: CASSERRGFF. The CDR3 DNA sequence: TGTGCCAGCAGTGAACGTAGGGGTTTCTTT.